This T cell receptor (beta chain) stems from a study of prognosis after radiotherapy for stage I lung cancer. Study-wide context: Subsequent to radiotherapy, distant metastatic disease emerged in a handful of patients (median approximately seven months), whereas about 16 exhibited no significant progression.

This clonotype came up many times. Germline CDR1 MGHRA, CDR2 YSYEKL. The V gene lost 0 bases and the J gene lost 6 bases, with 12 bases spanning the gap. This CDR3 is built from 16 residues. The TCR beta CDR3 region was amplified from genomic DNA, with two rounds of multiplex PCR being used for the amplification. Primers (each specific to one TRBV or TRBJ gene) were used in first-round PCR. During the second PCR round, universal primers were used. Via MiXCR, TCRdb re-called the multiplex PCR reads, giving one row per CDR3 protein. The sample has about 22,000 distinct CDR3 sequences, approximately 40% seen once; the top ten hold roughly three fifths.

The TCR sequence derives from a donor aged 50 or older with non-small cell lung cancer. Sample: PBMCs, taken before or after stereotactic body radiation therapy (not recorded which). The V gene is TRBV4-1, the J gene TRBJ1-6; D unclear. This CDR3 is CASSQESAGGNSPLHF. DNA for the CDR3: TGCGCCAGCAGCCAAGAAAGCGCAGGTGGTAATTCACCCCTCCACTTT.